This paragraph covers one TCR beta chain sequence. This clone's antigen is unknown. Base qualities are not provided; no much larger clone lies one nucleotide away. The entry originates in a study of blood T cell repertoires in COVID-19 (TCRdb year 2020). Study-wide context: Samples from collaborators originated in the United States, Italy and Spain and spanned both the acute and convalescent phases of COVID-19. The material from the prospective study consisted of cDNA or gDNA derived from T cells, B-cell-depleted T cells, or PBMCs. The dataset comprised deeply sampled blood TCRbeta repertoires from subjects exposed to, actively infected with, or recovered from COVID-19. The repertoires were released in a freely available public database meant as a resource for research on the immune response to SARS-CoV-2. Samples were obtained from the ongoing ImmuneRACE study (first 160 participants) and from some 1,200 subjects provided by 6 global collaborators. The sample metadata nearly always contained a de-identified subject ID, COVID-19 status, age in years and sex. HLA class I and class II types, where available, came from metadata supplied by the sample provider rather than from assay-based typing. Results the study describes overall, beyond this receptor: Clinical and demographic metadata were provided uncurated, with the amount varying by source and participant.

The junction shows trimming of 5 bases on V and 2 bases on J, plus 16 bases between the germline ends. Reading from cysteine to phenylalanine, the CDR3 counts 16 amino acids. The CDR3 DNA has 48 bases and is translated from base 1. CDR1 and CDR2 (SGHAT, FQNNGV) derive from the germline V gene. The collaborating institutions used their own protocols to collect whole blood in K2EDTA tubes. For TCRbeta analysis, collaborators shipped samples in one of three forms: frozen whole blood, isolated PBMCs, or DNA extracted from either of those sample types. TCRbeta CDR3 regions were amplified from genomic DNA using the immunoSEQ Assay, a bias-controlled multiplex PCR. The authors processed their data as follows. Within the assay, amplification of reference gene primers was used to estimate how many nucleated cells each sample contained. Sequence reads were collapsed and filtered to measure the absolute abundance of every unique TCRbeta CDR3 rearrangement. For each sample, productive Simpson clonality was calculated as the square root of Simpson's diversity index across productive rearrangements. TCRdb obtained this table from immuneACCESS and retained in-frame rearrangements with V and J assigned. These tables miss some clones; where compared with another copy, unresolved V genes account for less than half of the shortfall, and the remainder is unexplained. For V, J and clone size, that table is used; D and trimming come from the DNA. This sample gives about 60,000 clones in total; approximately 86% of them show up just once. Of the sample, about 4.3% is held by the ten largest clones.

The rearranged chain carries TRBV11-2 and TRBJ1-5, with no reliable assignment of the D segment. This TCR came from a man aged 55 to 70 with acute or convalescent COVID-19. Input material: peripheral blood. The CDR3 protein sequence reads: CASSPGEGLRNQPQHF. The DNA reads as follows: TGTGCCAGCAGCCCAGGTGAGGGATTGCGCAATCAGCCCCAGCATTTT.